The subject of this entry is one T cell receptor (beta chain). The data are from a study of blood T cell repertoires in COVID-19. Overall study context: The origin of the acute and convalescent COVID-19 samples was the United States, Italy and Spain.

In the source study's methods: Researchers report that nucleated cell counts were estimated from reference gene primer amplification. Assay used: immunoSEQ multiplex PCR; TCRdb lists only in-frame clones, some missing. Clone size and the V and J calls come from that table; the DNA yielded D and trimming. This table has roughly 24,000 clones, 65% to 90% appearing once. Trimming stripped 5 bases from V and 8 bases from J, with 6 bases between. Germline lookup yields CDR1 SQVTM and CDR2 ANQGSEA. The CDR3 has 10 amino acids. This TCR was sampled from a man in his 70s with acute or convalescent COVID-19. The sample comprised peripheral blood. This chain uses TRBV29-1 with TRBJ1-4, with D unclear. CDR3 bases: TGCAGCGTTACACAGGAAAAACTGTTTTTT. Its translation: CSVTQEKLFF.